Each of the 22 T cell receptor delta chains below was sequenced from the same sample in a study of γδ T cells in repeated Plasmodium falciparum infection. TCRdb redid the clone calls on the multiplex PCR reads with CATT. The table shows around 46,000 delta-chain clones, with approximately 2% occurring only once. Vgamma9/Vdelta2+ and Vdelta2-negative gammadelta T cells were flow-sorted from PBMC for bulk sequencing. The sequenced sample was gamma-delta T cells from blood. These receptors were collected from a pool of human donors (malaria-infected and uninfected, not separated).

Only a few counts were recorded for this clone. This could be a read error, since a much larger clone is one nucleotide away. In DNA form, the CDR3 reads TGTGCCTGTGACGGTTTAGGGGGATACCCAGCGGATGGCCCCGATAAACTCATCTTT. Amino acids: CACDGLGGYPADGPDKLIF. The chain combines TRDV2 with TRDJ1; 9 nucleotides align to TRDD3. TCRdb lists no J gene, so it was determined here by aligning the DNA to germline. The V gene's germline CDR1 is GEAIGNYY and CDR2 EKD. J was trimmed by 3 bases and V by 3 bases; bases with no gene match: 19. This CDR3 spans 19 amino acids.

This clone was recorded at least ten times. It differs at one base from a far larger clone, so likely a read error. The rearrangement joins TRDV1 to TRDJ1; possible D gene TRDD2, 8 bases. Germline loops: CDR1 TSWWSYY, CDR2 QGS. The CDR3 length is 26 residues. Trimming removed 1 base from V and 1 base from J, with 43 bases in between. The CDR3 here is CALGEQRRNPTSFLNWGATCTDKLIF. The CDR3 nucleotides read TGTGCTCTTGGGGAACAACGGCGAAATCCGACTTCCTTCCTAAACTGGGGAGCTACGTGCACCGATAAACTCATCTTT.

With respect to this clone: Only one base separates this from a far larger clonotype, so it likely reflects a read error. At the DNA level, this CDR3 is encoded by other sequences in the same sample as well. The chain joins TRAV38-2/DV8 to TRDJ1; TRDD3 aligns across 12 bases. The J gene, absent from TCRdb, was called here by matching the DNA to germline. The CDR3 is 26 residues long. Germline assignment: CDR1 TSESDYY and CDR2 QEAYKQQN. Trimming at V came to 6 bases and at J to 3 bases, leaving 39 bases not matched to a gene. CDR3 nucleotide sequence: TGTGCTTATACGGGGCCGCCCTCCACTCAGCCCCGTACTGGGGGATACCACACGACGGGTCCCGATAAACTCATCTTT. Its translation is CAYTGPPSTQPRTGGYHTTGPDKLIF.

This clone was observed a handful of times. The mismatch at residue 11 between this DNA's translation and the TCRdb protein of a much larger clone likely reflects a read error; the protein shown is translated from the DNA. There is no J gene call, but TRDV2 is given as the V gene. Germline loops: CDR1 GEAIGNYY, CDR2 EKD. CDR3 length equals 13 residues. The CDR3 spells CACDALSSDKHIF. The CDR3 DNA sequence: TGTGCCTGTGACGCCCTGTCGTCCGATAAACACATCTTT.

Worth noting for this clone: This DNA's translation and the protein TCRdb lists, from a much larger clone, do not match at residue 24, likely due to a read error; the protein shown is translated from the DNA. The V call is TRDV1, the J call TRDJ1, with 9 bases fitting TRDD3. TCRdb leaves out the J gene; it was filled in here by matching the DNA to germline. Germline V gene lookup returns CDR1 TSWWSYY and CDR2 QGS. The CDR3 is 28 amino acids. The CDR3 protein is CALGDWGNNFPLEWGIRPAGLYTGKLIF. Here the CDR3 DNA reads TGTGCTCTTGGGGACTGGGGGAATAACTTTCCTCTTGAGTGGGGGATAAGACCTGCTGGTCTGTACACCGGTAAACTCATCTTT.

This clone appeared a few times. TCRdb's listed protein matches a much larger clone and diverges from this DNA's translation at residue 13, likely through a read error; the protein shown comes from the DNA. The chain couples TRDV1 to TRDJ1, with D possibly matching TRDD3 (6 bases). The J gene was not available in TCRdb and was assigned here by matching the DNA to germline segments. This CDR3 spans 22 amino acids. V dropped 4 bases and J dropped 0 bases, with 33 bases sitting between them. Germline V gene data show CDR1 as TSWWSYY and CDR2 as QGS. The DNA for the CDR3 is TGTGCTCTTGGGGCCCTCCTTATCCCCTTGTGGGGGGTACGAGGGTACACCGATAAACTCATCTTT. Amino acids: CALGALLIPLWGVRGYTDKLIF.

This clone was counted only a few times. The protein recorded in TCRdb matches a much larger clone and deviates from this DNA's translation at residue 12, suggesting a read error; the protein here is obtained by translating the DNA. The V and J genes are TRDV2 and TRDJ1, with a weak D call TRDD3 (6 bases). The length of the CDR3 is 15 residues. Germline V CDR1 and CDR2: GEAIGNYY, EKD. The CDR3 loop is CACDPLGSGRDNLIF. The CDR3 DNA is TGTGCCTGTGACCCCCTGGGGAGCGGACGCGATAATCTCATCTTT.

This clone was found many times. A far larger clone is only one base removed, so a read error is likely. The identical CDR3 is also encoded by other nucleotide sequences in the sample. The CDR3 loop reads CAYRSARRWDPLLGDTWSADKLIF. The CDR3 DNA is TGTGCTTATAGGAGCGCGAGACGTTGGGACCCTTTACTGGGGGATACTTGGTCGGCCGATAAGCTCATCTTT. The V segment is TRAV38-2/DV8, and no J call was made; TRDD3 was called by the table and not checked on the DNA. Per germline, CDR1 TSESDYY and CDR2 QEAYKQQN. The CDR3 is made up of 24 amino acids.

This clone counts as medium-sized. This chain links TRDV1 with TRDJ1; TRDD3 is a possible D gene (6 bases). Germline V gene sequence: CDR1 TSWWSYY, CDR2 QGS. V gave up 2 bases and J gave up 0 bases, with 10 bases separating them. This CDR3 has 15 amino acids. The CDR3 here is CALGESYWDTDKLIF. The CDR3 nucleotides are TGTGCTCTTGGGGAATCGTACTGGGACACCGATAAACTCATCTTT.

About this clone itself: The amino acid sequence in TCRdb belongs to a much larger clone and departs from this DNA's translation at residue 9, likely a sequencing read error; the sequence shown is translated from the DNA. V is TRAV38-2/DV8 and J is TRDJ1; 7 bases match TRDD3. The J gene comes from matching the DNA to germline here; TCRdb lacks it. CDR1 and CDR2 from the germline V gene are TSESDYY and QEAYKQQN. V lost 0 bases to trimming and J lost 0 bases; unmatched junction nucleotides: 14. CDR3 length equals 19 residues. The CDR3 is CAYRSGLGGTFSYTDKLIF. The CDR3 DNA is TGTGCTTATAGGAGCGGGCTGGGGGGTACCTTTTCGTACACCGATAAACTCATCTTT.

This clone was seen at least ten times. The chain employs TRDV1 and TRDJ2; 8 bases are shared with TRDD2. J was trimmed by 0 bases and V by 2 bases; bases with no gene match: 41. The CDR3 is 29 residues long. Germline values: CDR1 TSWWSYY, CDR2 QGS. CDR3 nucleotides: TGTGCTCTTGGGGAAAAAAACCGCCTTAGCTTCCTACATATGGGTACGCGGACCACCAATGCTGCTTTGACAGCACAACTCTTCTTT. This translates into CALGEKNRLSFLHMGTRTTNAALTAQLFF.

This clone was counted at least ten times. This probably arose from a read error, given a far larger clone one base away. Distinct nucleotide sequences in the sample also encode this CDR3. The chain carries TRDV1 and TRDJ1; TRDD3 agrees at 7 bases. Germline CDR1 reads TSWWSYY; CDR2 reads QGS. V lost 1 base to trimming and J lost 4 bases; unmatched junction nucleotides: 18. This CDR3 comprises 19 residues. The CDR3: CALGEHIYVRWGRVDKLIF. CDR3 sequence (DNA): TGTGCTCTTGGGGAACACATTTACGTGAGGTGGGGGAGAGTCGATAAACTCATCTTT.

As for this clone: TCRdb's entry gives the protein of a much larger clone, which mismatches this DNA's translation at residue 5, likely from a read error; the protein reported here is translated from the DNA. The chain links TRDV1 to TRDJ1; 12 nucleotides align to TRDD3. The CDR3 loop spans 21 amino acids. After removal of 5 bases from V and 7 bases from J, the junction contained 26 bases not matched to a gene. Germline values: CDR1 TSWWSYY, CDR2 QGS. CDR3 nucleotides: TGTGCTCTTGGGTATCCTCTTCTATCCAGCTGGGGGATACGCGGTCTTGGTAAACTCATCTTT. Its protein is CALGYPLLSSWGIRGLGKLIF.

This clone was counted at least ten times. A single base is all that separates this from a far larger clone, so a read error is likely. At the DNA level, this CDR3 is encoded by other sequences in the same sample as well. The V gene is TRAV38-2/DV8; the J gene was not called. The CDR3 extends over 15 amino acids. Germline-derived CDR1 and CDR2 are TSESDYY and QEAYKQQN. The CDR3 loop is CASSRGIRRADKLIF. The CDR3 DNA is TGTGCTTCGTCCCGTGGGATCCGGCGGGCTGATAAGCTCATCTTT.

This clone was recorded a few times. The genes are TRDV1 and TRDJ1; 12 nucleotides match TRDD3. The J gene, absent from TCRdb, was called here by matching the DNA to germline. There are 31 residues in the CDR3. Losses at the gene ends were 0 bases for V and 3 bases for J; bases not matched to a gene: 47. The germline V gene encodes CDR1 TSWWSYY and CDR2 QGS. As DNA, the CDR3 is TGTGCTCTTGGGGAACTAGCGAAGAGAATCGTGCACCTTCCTACGTTTCTTGTGCTGGGGGATACGGGGAATCTGGCCGATAAACTCATCTTT. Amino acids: CALGELAKRIVHLPTFLVLGDTGNLADKLIF.

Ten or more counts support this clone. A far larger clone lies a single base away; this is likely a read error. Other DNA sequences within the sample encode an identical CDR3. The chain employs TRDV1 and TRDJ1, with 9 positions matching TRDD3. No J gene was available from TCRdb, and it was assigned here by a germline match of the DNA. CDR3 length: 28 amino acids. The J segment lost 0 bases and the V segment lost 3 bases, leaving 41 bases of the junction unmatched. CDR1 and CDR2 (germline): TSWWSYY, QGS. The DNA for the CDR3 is TGTGCTCTTGGGGACTGGGGGAATAACTTTCCCCTTGAGTGGGGGATAAGACCTGCTGGTCTGTACACCGATAAACTCATCTTT. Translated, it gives CALGDWGNNFPLEWGIRPAGLYTDKLIF.

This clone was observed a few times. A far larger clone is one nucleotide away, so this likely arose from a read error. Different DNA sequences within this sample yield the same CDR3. This CDR3 reads CALGELGSILGEIDTDKLIF. For the CDR3, the DNA is TGTGCTCTTGGGGAACTAGGTTCAATACTGGGGGAAATAGATACCGATAAACTTATCTTT. V gene assignment gives TRDV1, but the J gene was left uncalled; the D call in the table, TRDD3, was not verified against the DNA. The CDR3 sequence is 20 residues long. Germline V lookup: CDR1 TSWWSYY, CDR2 QGS.

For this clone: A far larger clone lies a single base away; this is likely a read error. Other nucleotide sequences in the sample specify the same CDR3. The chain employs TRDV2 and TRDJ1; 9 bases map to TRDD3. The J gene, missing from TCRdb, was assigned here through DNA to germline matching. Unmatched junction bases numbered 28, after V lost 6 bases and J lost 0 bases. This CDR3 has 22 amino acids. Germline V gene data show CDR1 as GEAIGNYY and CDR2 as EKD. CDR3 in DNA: TGTGCCTGTCCCCGTAATCGGGAAGGGGGATACAACCACCCATTGTACACCGATAAACTCATCTTT. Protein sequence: CACPRNREGGYNHPLYTDKLIF.

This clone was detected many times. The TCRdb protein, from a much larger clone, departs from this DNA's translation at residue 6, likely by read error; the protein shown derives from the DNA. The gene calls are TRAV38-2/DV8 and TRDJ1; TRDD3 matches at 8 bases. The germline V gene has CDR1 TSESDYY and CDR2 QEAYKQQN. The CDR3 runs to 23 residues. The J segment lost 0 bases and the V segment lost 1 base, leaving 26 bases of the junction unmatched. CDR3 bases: TGTGCTTATAGGAGCTGCCGACCCCAAACCGCCCGGGGATACACCGAGTACACCGATAAACTCATCTTT. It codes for CAYRSCRPQTARGYTEYTDKLIF.

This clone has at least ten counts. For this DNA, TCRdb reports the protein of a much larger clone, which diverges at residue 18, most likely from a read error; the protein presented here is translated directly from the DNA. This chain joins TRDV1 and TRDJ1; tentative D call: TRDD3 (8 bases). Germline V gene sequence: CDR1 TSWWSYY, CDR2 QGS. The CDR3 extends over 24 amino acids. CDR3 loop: CALGKFLLLPWGTKIPRHTDKLIF. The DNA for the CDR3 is TGTGCCCTGGGCAAATTCCTACTTCTCCCCTGGGGGACAAAAATCCCGAGGCACACCGATAAACTCATCTTT.

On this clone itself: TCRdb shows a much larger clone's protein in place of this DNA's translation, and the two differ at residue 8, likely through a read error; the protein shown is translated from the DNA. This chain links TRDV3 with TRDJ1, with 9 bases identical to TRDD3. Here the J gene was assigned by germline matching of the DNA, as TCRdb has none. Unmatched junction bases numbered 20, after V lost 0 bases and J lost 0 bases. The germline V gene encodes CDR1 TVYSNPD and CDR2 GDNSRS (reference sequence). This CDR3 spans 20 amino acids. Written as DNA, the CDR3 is TGTGCCTTTAGAATCCTTCCTGCGAGGGGATACGGGGGGTACACCGATAAACTCATCTTT. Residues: CAFRILPARGYGGYTDKLIF.

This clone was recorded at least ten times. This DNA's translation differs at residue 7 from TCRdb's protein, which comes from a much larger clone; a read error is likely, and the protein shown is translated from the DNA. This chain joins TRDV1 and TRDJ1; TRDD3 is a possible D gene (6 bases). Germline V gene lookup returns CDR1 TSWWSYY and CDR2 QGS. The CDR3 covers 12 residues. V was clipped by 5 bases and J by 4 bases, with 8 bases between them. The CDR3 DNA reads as TGTGCTCTTGGGATGGGGGTCGATAAACTCATCTTT. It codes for CALGMGVDKLIF.